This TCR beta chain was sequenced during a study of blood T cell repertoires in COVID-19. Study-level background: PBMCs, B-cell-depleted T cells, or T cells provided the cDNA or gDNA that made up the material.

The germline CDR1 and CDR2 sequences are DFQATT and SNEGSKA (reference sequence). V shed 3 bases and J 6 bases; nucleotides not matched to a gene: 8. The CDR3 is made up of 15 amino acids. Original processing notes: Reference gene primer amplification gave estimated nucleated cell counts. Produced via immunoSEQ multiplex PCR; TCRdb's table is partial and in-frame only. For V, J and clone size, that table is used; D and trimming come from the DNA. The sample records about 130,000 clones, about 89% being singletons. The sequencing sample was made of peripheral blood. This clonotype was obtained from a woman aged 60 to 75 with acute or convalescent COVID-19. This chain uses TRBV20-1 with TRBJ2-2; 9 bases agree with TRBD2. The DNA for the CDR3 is TGCAGTGCTAGTATTAGCGGGAGAAGGTCCGGGGAGCTGTTTTTT. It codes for CSASISGRRSGELFF.